This is a list of T cell receptor beta chains from one sample in a study of chemoradiotherapy in HPV16-positive cancers. Only in-frame clones appear in the TCRdb table, and some are missing; sequencing was by immunoSEQ multiplex PCR. The data show roughly 4,000 clones, around 85% seen once. Sample: tumor tissue, taken from a patient who underwent chemoradiotherapy. The receptors come from a human donor with HPV-associated anogenital cancer. Both conserved end residues are part of each CDR3. D genes are given only for firm matches. Only part of the rows carry a size: once, few, many, or a class if the clone is expanded.

J	size	V	D	length	CDR3	DNA
TRBJ2-7	.	TRBV5-1	TRBD2	16	CASSTGSLAGEVEQYF	TGCGCCAGCAGCACCGGTAGTCTAGCGGGAGAGGTTGAGCAGTACTTC
TRBJ2-3	.	TRBV5-4	TRBD1	16	CASSLMIQVGTDTQYF	TGTGCCAGCAGCTTGATGATTCAGGTGGGGACAGATACGCAATATTTT
TRBJ2-7	large	TRBV7-6	.	12	CASSLGDREQYF	TGTGCCAGCAGCTTAGGAGATCGCGAGCAGTACTTC
TRBJ2-1	.	TRBV5-6	TRBD1	15	CASSLTGGPYNEQFF	TGTGCCAGCAGCTTGACAGGGGGCCCCTACAATGAGCAGTTCTTC
TRBJ2-5	.	TRBV30	TRBD1	12	CAWKGAEETQYF	TGTGCCTGGAAGGGGGCGGAAGAGACCCAGTACTTC
TRBJ1-2	.	TRBV4-1	.	14	CASSQDPAVYGYTF	TGCGCCAGCAGCCAAGATCCGGCGGTCTATGGCTACACCTTC
TRBJ2-2	.	TRBV5-4	.	14	CASSLYSNSGELFF	TGTGCCAGCAGCTTGTACAGCAACTCCGGGGAGCTGTTTTTT
TRBJ2-2	.	TRBV18	TRBD1	15	CASSPDRGYTGELFF	TGTGCCAGCTCACCGGACAGGGGGTACACCGGGGAGCTGTTTTTT
TRBJ2-1	.	TRBV19	.	14	CASRYRDGPNEQFF	TGTGCCAGTAGATATAGGGACGGCCCGAATGAGCAGTTCTTC
TRBJ2-5	.	TRBV5-4	TRBD1	15	CASSTRTGGWETQYF	TGTGCCAGCAGCACCAGGACAGGGGGCTGGGAGACCCAGTACTTC
TRBJ2-3	.	TRBV28	.	15	CASRTGGLSTDTQYF	TGTGCCAGCCGCACGGGGGGCTTAAGCACAGATACGCAGTATTTT
TRBJ1-1	few	TRBV4-3	.	15	CASSQGRSRHTEAFF	TGCGCCAGCAGCCAAGGCCGGTCCAGGCACACTGAAGCTTTCTTT
TRBJ1-1	.	TRBV27	.	10	CASSGRKAFF	TGTGCCAGCAGTGGACGCAAAGCTTTCTTT
TRBJ1-2	.	TRBV19	TRBD1	15	CASTPKGTGRNGYTF	TGTGCCAGTACCCCCAAAGGGACAGGGCGAAATGGCTACACCTTC
TRBJ1-2	.	TRBV11-3	TRBD1	16	CASSLDGGRGPYGYTF	TGTGCCAGCAGCTTAGATGGGGGGAGGGGGCCCTATGGCTACACCTTC
TRBJ2-1	.	TRBV5-8	.	15	CASIPGRSSYNEQFF	TGTGCCAGCATCCCCGGGAGAAGCTCCTACAATGAGCAGTTCTTC
TRBJ2-2	few	TRBV5-1	.	13	CASSPPGPGELFF	TGCGCCAGCAGCCCCCCGGGACCCGGGGAGCTGTTTTTT
TRBJ2-5	.	TRBV11-3	TRBD2	17	CASNLGGIAGGQETQYF	TGTGCCAGCAACTTGGGGGGAATAGCGGGGGGCCAAGAGACCCAGTACTTC
TRBJ2-3	.	TRBV5-1	.	16	CASSFLARGSTDTQYF	TGCGCCAGCAGCTTTCTAGCGAGAGGTAGCACAGATACGCAGTATTTT
TRBJ2-7	.	TRBV28	TRBD1	14	CASRPGTGAAEQYF	TGTGCCAGCAGGCCCGGGACAGGAGCTGCCGAGCAGTACTTC
TRBJ2-3	.	TRBV5-1	TRBD2	14	CASSEKKGTSGLYF	TGCGCCAGCAGCGAAAAAAAAGGGACTAGCGGGCTGTATTTT
TRBJ2-7	.	TRBV5-4	TRBD2	13	CASSLAPGGEQYF	TGTGCCAGCAGCTTGGCCCCGGGGGGGGAGCAGTACTTC
TRBJ2-7	.	TRBV4-3	.	12	CASSQDYGEQYF	TGCGCCAGCAGCCAAGATTATGGCGAGCAGTACTTC
TRBJ1-5	.	TRBV4-3	.	15	CASSQDSRGDQPQHF	TGCGCCAGCAGCCAAGATTCTAGAGGGGATCAGCCCCAGCATTTT
TRBJ2-2	.	TRBV27	.	12	CASSVNTGELFF	TGTGCCAGCAGTGTCAACACCGGGGAGCTGTTTTTT
TRBJ2-7	.	TRBV19	.	13	CASSIPPTGEQYF	TGTGCCAGTAGTATCCCACCGACGGGTGAGCAGTACTTC
TRBJ2-1	.	TRBV29-1	TRBD1	13	CSVRTGGYNEQFF	TGCAGCGTCCGGACAGGGGGATACAATGAGCAGTTCTTC
TRBJ2-2	.	TRBV27	.	17	CASSLSRQGVNTGELFF	TGTGCCAGCAGTTTATCACGGCAGGGAGTCAACACCGGGGAGCTGTTTTTT
TRBJ2-1	.	TRBV29-1	TRBD1	14	CSVAGTVTYNEQFF	TGCAGCGTGGCCGGGACAGTAACTTACAATGAGCAGTTCTTC
TRBJ1-2	few	TRBV4-3	.	12	CASSQTQGGYTF	TGCGCCAGCAGCCAAACCCAGGGGGGCTACACCTTC
TRBJ1-2	.	TRBV6-5	.	14	CASSYSRTKPGYTF	TGTGCCAGCAGTTACTCGAGAACTAAACCTGGCTACACCTTC
TRBJ2-2	.	TRBV5-5	TRBD1	15	CASSLTGVNTGELFF	TGTGCCAGCAGCTTGACAGGGGTGAACACCGGGGAGCTGTTTTTT
TRBJ2-7	.	TRBV10-1	.	14	CASSEGRVGGEQYF	TGCGCCAGCAGTGAGGGCAGGGTGGGCGGCGAGCAGTACTTC
TRBJ1-4	large	TRBV6-6	.	14	CASSYLDTNEKLFF	TGTGCCAGCAGTTACCTGGACACTAATGAAAAACTGTTTTTT
TRBJ2-1	.	TRBV6-6	TRBD2	16	CASSHDPSGRDNEQFF	TGTGCCAGCAGCCATGATCCCAGCGGGAGAGACAATGAGCAGTTCTTC
TRBJ1-6	.	TRBV30	.	14	CAGSLGAYNSPLHF	TGTGCCGGGTCCCTAGGGGCGTATAATTCACCCCTCCACTTT
TRBJ1-2	.	TRBV5-5	.	13	CASSSTEIYGYTF	TGTGCCAGCAGCTCGACAGAGATCTATGGCTACACCTTC
TRBJ1-2	.	TRBV27	TRBD1	16	CASSLVPGQGIYGYTF	TGTGCCAGCAGTTTAGTTCCGGGACAGGGTATCTATGGCTACACCTTC
TRBJ2-5	.	TRBV7-2	.	13	CASTRGAGETQYF	TGTGCCAGCACCCGGGGGGCGGGGGAGACCCAGTACTTC
TRBJ1-5	.	TRBV10-3	.	15	CAISEAQGWNQPQHF	TGTGCCATCAGTGAGGCCCAGGGTTGGAATCAGCCCCAGCATTTT
TRBJ2-7	.	TRBV2	.	13	CASTPDRSYEQYF	TGTGCCAGCACTCCAGACAGATCCTACGAGCAGTACTTC
TRBJ2-7	.	TRBV15	.	15	CATSRGEMRRDGQYF	TGTGCCACCAGCAGAGGAGAAATGCGCCGGGATGGGCAGTACTTC
TRBJ1-2	.	TRBV6-1	.	14	CASSEAPRSYGYTF	TGTGCCAGCAGTGAAGCCCCACGGTCCTATGGCTACACCTTC